The clone carrying this TCR beta chain was counted ten times or more. The antigen remains undetermined. Germline V gives CDR1 SGHTA, CDR2 FQGTGA. The CDR3 is made up of 13 amino acids. V shed 3 bases and J 6 bases; nucleotides not matched to a gene: 2. Sample time point: newly diagnosed GD, antithyroid drugs for less than 3 months. PBMC-derived RNA was used for the TCR library. This specimen comes from a study of regulatory T cells in long-lasting Graves disease. Arm-PCR of CDR3 regions with iRepertoire HTBI primers generated TCR beta libraries. TCRdb independently ran MiXCR on the multiplex PCR reads; one entry per CDR3 protein. The sample carries hundreds of thousands of distinct CDR3 sequences, 15% to 20% recorded once. General study points: With 2,741 shared public clonotypes, persistent patients exceeded new patients, who shared more than 900. There were preferences for TRBV28, TRBJ1-2 and TRBJ2-5 in persistent disease.

Another study also made use of these data, one on T cells in Graves' hyperthyroidism and ophthalmopathy. As that study records: In the blood, most expanded thyroid clonotypes above 0.001 appeared as well. The model's output predicted ophthalmopathy at a median of roughly 6 months prior to onset.

Here the sequenced sample was peripheral blood mononuclear cells (PBMCs), taken at new diagnosis, from a patient treated with antithyroid drugs. The chain is built from TRBV7-3 and TRBJ1-1; 9 bases match TRBD1. The sequence came from a woman in her forties or fifties with Graves disease. CDR3 nucleotide sequence: TGTGCCAGCAGCTTTGACAGGGGGGCTGAAGCTTTCTTT. Translation: CASSFDRGAEAFF.